This entry is about one T cell receptor beta chain. Sequenced by immunoSEQ multiplex PCR; TCRdb stores in-frame clones only, minus some. The sample has 210,000 or so clones; 75% to 85% are singletons. This CDR3 is 16 amino acids long. Looked up from germline, CDR1 is SEHNR and CDR2 is FQNEAQ (reference sequence). V dropped 2 bases and J dropped 3; count of bases not matched to a gene: 7. This specimen comes from a study of blood T cell repertoires in COVID-19. Study at large: COVID-19 samples from acute and convalescent phases originated in the United States, Italy and Spain. T cells, B-cell-depleted T cells, or PBMCs supplied cDNA or gDNA.

Individuals drawn from some 25 US areas were roughly 18 to 95 years old. Researchers sorted participants into cohorts using their self-reported clinical history. The TCR was taken from a woman aged 35 to 49 with acute COVID-19. This chain connects TRBV7-9 to TRBJ1-1, with 9 bases aligning to TRBD1. Sequencing used PBMCs or T cells enriched from blood (not recorded which). CDR3 DNA sequence: TGTGCCAGCAGCTTACCGGGACAGGGATGGGACACTGAAGCTTTCTTT. It is translated as CASSLPGQGWDTEAFF.